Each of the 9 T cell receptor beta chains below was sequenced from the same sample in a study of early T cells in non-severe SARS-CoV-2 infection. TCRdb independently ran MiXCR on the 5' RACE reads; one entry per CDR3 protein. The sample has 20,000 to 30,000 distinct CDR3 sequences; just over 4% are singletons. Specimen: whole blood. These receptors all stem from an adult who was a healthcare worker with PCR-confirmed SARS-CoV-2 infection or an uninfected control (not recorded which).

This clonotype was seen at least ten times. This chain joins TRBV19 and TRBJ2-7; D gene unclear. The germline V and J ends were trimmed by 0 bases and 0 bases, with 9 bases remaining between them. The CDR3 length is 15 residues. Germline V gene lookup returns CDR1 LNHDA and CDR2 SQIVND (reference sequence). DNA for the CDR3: TGTGCCAGTAGTATAGATTTCCGAAGCTCCTACGAGCAGTACTTC. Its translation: CASSIDFRSSYEQYF.

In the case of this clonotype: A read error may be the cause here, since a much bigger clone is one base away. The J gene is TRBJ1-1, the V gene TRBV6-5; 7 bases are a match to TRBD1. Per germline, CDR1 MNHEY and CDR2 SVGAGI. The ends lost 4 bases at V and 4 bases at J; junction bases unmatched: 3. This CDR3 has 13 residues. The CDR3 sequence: CASSSQGITEAFF. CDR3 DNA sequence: TGTGCCAGCAGTTCACAGGGGATCACTGAAGCTTTCTTT.

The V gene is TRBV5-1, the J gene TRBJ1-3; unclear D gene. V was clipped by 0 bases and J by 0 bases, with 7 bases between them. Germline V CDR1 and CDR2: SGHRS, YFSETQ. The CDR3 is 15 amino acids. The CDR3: CASSLDISSGNTIYF. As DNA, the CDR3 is TGCGCCAGCAGCTTGGACATCTCCTCTGGAAACACCATATATTTT.

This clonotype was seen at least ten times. DNA of the CDR3: TGCGCCAGCAGCCCACTTTCGGGGGGCTTTACTGAAGCTTTCTTT. The encoded protein is CASSPLSGGFTEAFF. The rearrangement joins TRBV5-1 to TRBJ1-1; TRBD1 might be the D (6 bases). CDR1 SGHRS and CDR2 YFSETQ come from the germline V gene. With 4 bases removed from V and 5 bases from J, the gap between germline ends came to 18 bases. The CDR3 sequence is 15 residues long. Variable domain in full (rest from reference TRBV5-1 and TRBJ1-1): KAGVTQTPRYLIKTRGQQVTLSCSPISGHRSVSWYQQTPGQGLQFLFEYFSETQRNKGNFPGRFSGRQFSNSRSEMNVSTLELGDSALYLCASSPLSGGFTEAFFGQGTRLTVV.

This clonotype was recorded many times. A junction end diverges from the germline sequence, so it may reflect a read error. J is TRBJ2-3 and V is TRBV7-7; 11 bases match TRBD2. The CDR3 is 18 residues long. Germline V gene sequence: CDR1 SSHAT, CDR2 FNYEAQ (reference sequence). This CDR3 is CASSLEPPLAGVSDTQYF. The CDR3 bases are TGTGCTAGCAGCTTAGAGCCCCCACTAGCGGGAGTTTCAGATACGCAGTATTTT.

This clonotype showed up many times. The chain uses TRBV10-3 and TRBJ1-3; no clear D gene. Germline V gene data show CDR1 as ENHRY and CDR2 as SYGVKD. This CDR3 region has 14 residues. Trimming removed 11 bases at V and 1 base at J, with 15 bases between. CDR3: CASQNGKSGNTIYF. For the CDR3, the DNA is TGTGCCTCCCAAAACGGGAAATCTGGAAACACCATATATTTT.

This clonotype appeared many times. The CDR3 DNA sequence: TGTGCCATCTCTTTGGGGACAGGGGGCGGATACGAGCAGTACTTC. This encodes CAISLGTGGGYEQYF. This chain joins TRBV10-3 and TRBJ2-7; TRBD1 aligns across 12 bases. The germline V gene encodes CDR1 ENHRY and CDR2 SYGVKD. The V gene end was trimmed by 8 bases and the J gene end by 4 bases; junction bases not matched to a gene: 9. The CDR3 runs 15 residues.

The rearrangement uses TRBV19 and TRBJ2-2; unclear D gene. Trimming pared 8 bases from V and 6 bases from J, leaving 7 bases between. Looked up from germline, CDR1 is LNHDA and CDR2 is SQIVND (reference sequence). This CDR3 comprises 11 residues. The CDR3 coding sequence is TGTGCCAGTTCCTCGTCCGGGGAGCTGTTTTTT. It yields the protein CASSSSGELFF. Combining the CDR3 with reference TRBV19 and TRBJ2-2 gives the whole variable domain DGGITQSPKYLFRKEGQNVTLSCEQNLNHDAMYWYRQDPGQGLRLIYYSQIVNDFQKGDIAEGYSVSREKKESFPLTVTSAQKNPTAFYLCASSSSGELFFGEGSRLTVL.

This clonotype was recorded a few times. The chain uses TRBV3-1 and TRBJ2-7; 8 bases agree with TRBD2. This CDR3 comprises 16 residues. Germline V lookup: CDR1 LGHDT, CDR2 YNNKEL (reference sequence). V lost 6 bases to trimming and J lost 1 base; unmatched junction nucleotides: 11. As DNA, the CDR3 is TGTGCCAGCAGTCTTAAACCGCTAGCGGGTTCCTACGAGCAGTACTTC. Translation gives CASSLKPLAGSYEQYF.